A selection of T cell receptor beta chains follows, all from one sample in a study of T-cell reconstitution after alpha-beta-depleted transplantation in children. From the PCR reads, TCRdb called clonotypes with MiXCR, one entry per CDR3 protein. The repertoire consists of a few hundred thousand distinct CDR3 sequences, with around 9.7% occurring once and the leading ten covering approximately 5%. The specimen was PBMCs from the stem cell graft donor, collected from the stem cell graft. These TCRs come from a human donor who donated a stem cell graft to a child with SCID. Both conserved end residues are part of each CDR3. A D gene is named only where the DNA matches it firmly. Clone size is given for some rows only: seen once, a few or many times, or a class if the clone is expanded.

d_gene: TRBD2
v_gene: TRBV7-2
j_gene: TRBJ2-3
abundance: NA
CDR3nt: TGTGCCAGCAGCTTAGCGGGTGTCTTGGGGGGGGGGAGCACAGATACGCAGTATTTT
CDR3aa: CASSLAGVLGGGSTDTQYF

d_gene: TRBD1
v_gene: TRBV4-1
j_gene: TRBJ2-7
abundance: many
CDR3nt: TGCGCCAGCAGCCACGGGACAGGAAGATCCTACGAGCAGTACTTC
CDR3aa: CASSHGTGRSYEQYF

d_gene: NA
v_gene: TRBV20-1
j_gene: TRBJ1-1
abundance: many
CDR3nt: TGCAGTGCTAGGTATGGGTTCACCACTGAAGCTTTCTTT
CDR3aa: CSARYGFTTEAFF

d_gene: NA
v_gene: TRBV5-4
j_gene: TRBJ1-1
abundance: NA
CDR3nt: TGTGCCAGCAGCTTGGCCGGGCGGTTCATGAACACTGAAGCTTTCTTT
CDR3aa: CASSLAGRFMNTEAFF

d_gene: TRBD1
v_gene: TRBV4-1
j_gene: TRBJ2-7
abundance: many
CDR3nt: TGCGCCAGCAGCCAAGGTCCGGGACAGACGAGCTCCTACGAGCAGTACTTC
CDR3aa: CASSQGPGQTSSYEQYF

d_gene: NA
v_gene: TRBV5-1
j_gene: TRBJ2-5
abundance: many
CDR3nt: TGCGCCAGCAGCCCCAGGGCAGTACAAGAGACCCAGTACTTC
CDR3aa: CASSPRAVQETQYF

d_gene: NA
v_gene: TRBV6-2/TRBV6-3
j_gene: TRBJ1-3
abundance: many
CDR3nt: TGTGCCAGCAGTTTGAACCGACCCTACAGAGTGTATTTT
CDR3aa: CASSLNRPYRVYF

d_gene: TRBD1
v_gene: TRBV27
j_gene: TRBJ2-3
abundance: NA
CDR3nt: TGTACCATCTGTTTATATCGATCCGGGACAGGGAAGGCGACAGATACGCAGTATTTT
CDR3aa: CTICLYRSGTGKATDTQYF

d_gene: NA
v_gene: TRBV21-1
j_gene: TRBJ2-5
abundance: NA
CDR3nt: TGTGCCAGCATCCCACAGTTCCAAGAGACCCAGTACTTC
CDR3aa: CASIPQFQETQYF

d_gene: NA
v_gene: TRBV12-3/TRBV12-4
j_gene: TRBJ1-2
abundance: NA
CDR3nt: TGTGCCAGCAGTTTTAGCAGTAACTATGGCTACACCTTC
CDR3aa: CASSFSSNYGYTF

d_gene: TRBD1
v_gene: TRBV4-3
j_gene: TRBJ1-1
abundance: many
CDR3nt: TGCGCCAGCAGCGTCCGGACAGGGGATAATGGGGCTGAAGCTTTCTTT
CDR3aa: CASSVRTGDNGAEAFF

d_gene: NA
v_gene: TRBV7-9
j_gene: TRBJ2-4
abundance: few
CDR3nt: TGTGCCAGCAGCTTAAGCAGGGACATTCAGTACTTC
CDR3aa: CASSLSRDIQYF

d_gene: NA
v_gene: TRBV6-1
j_gene: TRBJ1-2
abundance: many
CDR3nt: TGTGCCAGCAGCCCCCAGGGAATACGGTATGGCTACACCTTC
CDR3aa: CASSPQGIRYGYTF

d_gene: NA
v_gene: TRBV24-1
j_gene: TRBJ1-5
abundance: many
CDR3nt: TGTGCCACCAGTGTCCGACGGATGGATTATAGCAATCAGCCCCAGCATTTT
CDR3aa: CATSVRRMDYSNQPQHF

d_gene: NA
v_gene: TRBV15
j_gene: TRBJ1-5
abundance: many
CDR3nt: TGTGCCACCAGCAGAGTGGCGGCAGGCAATCAGCCCCAGCATTTT
CDR3aa: CATSRVAAGNQPQHF

d_gene: NA
v_gene: TRBV28
j_gene: TRBJ2-7
abundance: NA
CDR3nt: TGTGCCAGCAGTTCCATCACGGCCAGGGAGGAGAGAGACGAGCAGTACTTC
CDR3aa: CASSSITAREERDEQYF

d_gene: TRBD1
v_gene: TRBV10-3
j_gene: TRBJ1-4
abundance: many
CDR3nt: TGTGCCATCAGTGACCGGGACAGGCGGGCTAATGAAAAACTGTTTTTT
CDR3aa: CAISDRDRRANEKLFF

d_gene: NA
v_gene: TRBV3-1
j_gene: TRBJ2-7
abundance: many
CDR3nt: TGTGCCAGCAGCCAAGATTGGGTGTTTGCCGAGCAGTACTTC
CDR3aa: CASSQDWVFAEQYF

d_gene: TRBD2
v_gene: TRBV7-2
j_gene: TRBJ2-2
abundance: many
CDR3nt: TGTGCCAGCAGTCTCCCTAGCGGGGGCCGCGCGGAGCTGTTTTTT
CDR3aa: CASSLPSGGRAELFF

d_gene: NA
v_gene: TRBV7-9
j_gene: TRBJ1-3
abundance: many
CDR3nt: TGTGCCAGCAGCTCTAGCATGAGGGCAGCCCTCGGAAACACCATATATTTT
CDR3aa: CASSSSMRAALGNTIYF

d_gene: NA
v_gene: TRBV7-3
j_gene: TRBJ1-2
abundance: NA
CDR3nt: TGTGCCAGCAGCCCCGGGACACAAGGAAGCTACACCTTC
CDR3aa: CASSPGTQGSYTF

d_gene: NA
v_gene: TRBV7-9
j_gene: TRBJ1-4
abundance: NA
CDR3nt: TGTGCCAGCAGCCCGGGGGAGACTAATGAAAAACTGTTTTTT
CDR3aa: CASSPGETNEKLFF

d_gene: NA
v_gene: TRBV20-1
j_gene: TRBJ1-2
abundance: many
CDR3nt: TGCAGTGCTAGCGACAGCCGTAACTATGGCTACACCTTC
CDR3aa: CSASDSRNYGYTF

d_gene: NA
v_gene: TRBV20-1
j_gene: TRBJ2-5
abundance: many
CDR3nt: TGCAGTGCTAGTAGGTCCCAAGAGACCCAGTACTTC
CDR3aa: CSASRSQETQYF

d_gene: NA
v_gene: TRBV20-1
j_gene: TRBJ1-1
abundance: many
CDR3nt: TGCAGTGCTAGGGGAGTCCTAAGTTCAGTGAACACTGAAGCTTTCTTT
CDR3aa: CSARGVLSSVNTEAFF

d_gene: NA
v_gene: TRBV27
j_gene: TRBJ1-1
abundance: many
CDR3nt: TGTGCCAGCAGACCAGCGGGACTCAAGAAAGCTTTCTTT
CDR3aa: CASRPAGLKKAFF

d_gene: NA
v_gene: TRBV7-2
j_gene: TRBJ2-3
abundance: many
CDR3nt: TGTGCCAGCAGCCCCCGGTTCACAGATACGCAGTATTTT
CDR3aa: CASSPRFTDTQYF

d_gene: NA
v_gene: TRBV7-8
j_gene: TRBJ2-3
abundance: many
CDR3nt: TGTGCCAGCAGCTTCAACAGGCCCTACACAGATACGCAGTATTTT
CDR3aa: CASSFNRPYTDTQYF

d_gene: NA
v_gene: TRBV7-2
j_gene: TRBJ1-1
abundance: many
CDR3nt: TGTGCCAGCAGCGCCGCGCGGGGCACTGAAGCTTTCTTT
CDR3aa: CASSAARGTEAFF

d_gene: NA
v_gene: TRBV12-3/TRBV12-4
j_gene: TRBJ2-1
abundance: few
CDR3nt: TGTGCCAGCAGACTAGGATGGGGCTACAATGAGCAGTTCTTC
CDR3aa: CASRLGWGYNEQFF

d_gene: NA
v_gene: TRBV5-1
j_gene: TRBJ2-4
abundance: many
CDR3nt: TGCGCCAGCAGCTTGTCGGGAGTCTACAACATTCAGTACTTC
CDR3aa: CASSLSGVYNIQYF

d_gene: NA
v_gene: TRBV12-3/TRBV12-4
j_gene: TRBJ2-2
abundance: many
CDR3nt: TGTGCCAGCAGCTCCAACAGCGCCTTCACCGGGGAGCTGTTTTTT
CDR3aa: CASSSNSAFTGELFF

d_gene: NA
v_gene: TRBV12-3/TRBV12-4
j_gene: TRBJ1-1
abundance: many
CDR3nt: TGTGCCAGCAGTGATCGGGGCTTTAGGGGCAACACTGAAGCTTTCTTT
CDR3aa: CASSDRGFRGNTEAFF

d_gene: NA
v_gene: TRBV5-1
j_gene: TRBJ2-1
abundance: many
CDR3nt: TGCGCCAGCAGCTTGAGAGGACAGAGCTCCTACAATGAGCAGTTCTTC
CDR3aa: CASSLRGQSSYNEQFF

d_gene: NA
v_gene: TRBV20-1
j_gene: TRBJ1-1
abundance: NA
CDR3nt: TGCAGTGCTAGAGCCGACCGCGGGGACACTGAAGCTTTCTTT
CDR3aa: CSARADRGDTEAFF

d_gene: TRBD2
v_gene: TRBV5-1
j_gene: TRBJ2-3
abundance: many
CDR3nt: TGCGCCAGCAGCTTCGGGGGGTCGGGGACAGATACGCAGTATTTT
CDR3aa: CASSFGGSGTDTQYF

d_gene: NA
v_gene: TRBV5-1
j_gene: TRBJ1-2
abundance: many
CDR3nt: TGCGCCAGCAGCTTGGATGGGCGCAGGAGCTATGGCTACACCTTC
CDR3aa: CASSLDGRRSYGYTF

d_gene: NA
v_gene: TRBV10-3
j_gene: TRBJ1-6
abundance: many
CDR3nt: TGTGCCATCAGTGCGGAAAGAGGTTCACCCCTCCACTTT
CDR3aa: CAISAERGSPLHF

d_gene: NA
v_gene: TRBV7-6
j_gene: TRBJ2-1
abundance: many
CDR3nt: TGTGCCAGCAGCTTAGCCGCTCTCAGCTCCTACAATGAGCAGTTCTTC
CDR3aa: CASSLAALSSYNEQFF

d_gene: NA
v_gene: TRBV30
j_gene: TRBJ2-7
abundance: few
CDR3nt: TGTGCCTGGAGTGTGGGGGCCTACGAGCAGTACTTC
CDR3aa: CAWSVGAYEQYF

d_gene: TRBD2
v_gene: TRBV20-1
j_gene: TRBJ2-5
abundance: many
CDR3nt: TGCAGTGCTAGAGACTTAGCGGGCGCCGGGGAGACCCAGTACTTC
CDR3aa: CSARDLAGAGETQYF